This T cell receptor (beta chain) was found in a study of blood T cell repertoires in COVID-19. Across the study: Sites across the United States, Italy and Spain contributed samples from acute and convalescent COVID-19.

This CDR3 has 16 amino acids. Trimming shortened V by 4 bases and J by 8 bases, and 21 bases separated the two germline ends. From germline, CDR1 is SGHAT and CDR2 FQNNGV. Authors' processing steps: Estimated nucleated cell counts came from reference gene primer amplification. Profiled with immunoSEQ multiplex PCR; TCRdb holds only in-frame clones, not every one. For V, J and clone size, that table is used; D and trimming come from the DNA. The sample yields about 170,000 clones, 65% to 85% seen once. The gene calls are TRBV11-2 and TRBJ2-1; D gene uncertain. The sample consisted of peripheral blood. This clonotype was sampled from a woman between 55 and 75 years old with acute or convalescent COVID-19. CDR3 loop: CASSSFPDPSQDEQFF. The CDR3 DNA reads TGTGCCAGCAGCTCATTCCCCGACCCTTCCCAGGATGAGCAGTTCTTC.